The 5 T cell receptor beta chains in this list originate from one sample, sequenced in a study of T cell repertoires in cytomegalovirus infection. One entry per CDR3 protein results from TCRdb running MiXCR on the reads. This repertoire shows some 480,000 distinct CDR3 sequences, more than 30% found once; its top ten account for 15% to 20%. These TCRs are of unknown antigen specificity. The sample in question was cultured PBMCs, obtained from culture after CMV antigen stimulation. These receptors originate from a human donor in good health (CMV status not recorded). Some clones in this sample may be carry-over from other donors' samples.

This chain joins TRBV4-3 and TRBJ2-1; D remains ambiguous. CDR3 length: 13 residues. Germline CDR1 and CDR2: LGHNA and YSLEER. This CDR3 is CAASPYLWNEQFF. The CDR3 DNA reads as TGCGCAGCTTCCCCTTACCTCTGGAATGAGCAGTTCTTC.

The rearrangement uses TRBV5-1 and TRBJ1-5, with a weak D call TRBD1 (5 bases). The germline gives CDR1 SGHRS, CDR2 YFSETQ. The CDR3 totals 17 residues. The germline V and J ends were trimmed by 0 bases and 7 bases, with 20 bases remaining between them. The CDR3 spells CASSLGGTAPGEQPQHF. CDR3 coding DNA: TGCGCCAGCAGCTTGGGAGGGACTGCCCCCGGGGAGCAGCCCCAGCATTTT.

This clonotype was counted between two and nine times. The chain couples TRBV11-2 to TRBJ2-1, with 9 bases lining up with TRBD2. Trimming took 6 bases from V and 7 from J; bases not matched to a gene: 10. The CDR3 consists of 15 residues. Germline V gene lookup returns CDR1 SGHAT and CDR2 FQNNGV. The CDR3 DNA is TGTGCCAGCAGATCCGGGGGCGGGGGGGGGAATGAGCAGTTCTTC. Its protein product is CASRSGGGGGNEQFF.

This clonotype has just a few counts. The chain combines TRBV5-4 with TRBJ2-5; either TRBD1 or TRBD2 may fit D (5 bases each). The germline V gene encodes CDR1 SGHNT and CDR2 YYREEE (reference sequence). V was shortened by 5 bases and J by 2 bases, with 13 bases between the two germline ends. CDR3 length: 14 residues. CDR3 region: CASRRDATQETQYF. CDR3 nucleotide sequence: TGTGCCAGCAGACGGGACGCCACTCAAGAGACCCAGTACTTC.

This clonotype was counted between two and nine times. The chain links TRBV7-2 to TRBJ2-1; TRBD2 aligns across 7 bases. CDR1 and CDR2 from the germline V gene are SGHTA and FQGNSA. Losses at the gene ends were 10 bases for V and 3 bases for J; bases not matched to a gene: 9. The CDR3 runs 14 residues. The CDR3, as DNA: TGTGCCAAACAGGCTAGCGGATACTACAATGAGCAGTTCTTC. As protein: CAKQASGYYNEQFF.